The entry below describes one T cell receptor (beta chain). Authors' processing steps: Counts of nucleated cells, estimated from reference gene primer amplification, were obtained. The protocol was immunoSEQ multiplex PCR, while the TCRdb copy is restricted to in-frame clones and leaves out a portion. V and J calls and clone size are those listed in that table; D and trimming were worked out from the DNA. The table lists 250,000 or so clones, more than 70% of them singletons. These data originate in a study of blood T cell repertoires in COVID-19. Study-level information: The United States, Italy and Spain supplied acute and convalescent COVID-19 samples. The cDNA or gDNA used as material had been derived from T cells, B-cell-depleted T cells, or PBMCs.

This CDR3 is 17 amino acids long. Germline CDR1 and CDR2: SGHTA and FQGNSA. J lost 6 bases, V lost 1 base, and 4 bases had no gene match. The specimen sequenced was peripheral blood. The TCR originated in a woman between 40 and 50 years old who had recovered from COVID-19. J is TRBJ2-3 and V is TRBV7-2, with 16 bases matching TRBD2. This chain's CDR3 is CASSLGRGLAGGDTQYF. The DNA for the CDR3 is TGTGCCAGCAGCTTAGGCCGGGGACTAGCGGGAGGGGATACGCAGTATTTT. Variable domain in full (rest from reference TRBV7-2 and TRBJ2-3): GAGVSQSPSNKVTEKGKDVELRCDPISGHTALYWYRQSLGQGLEFLIYFQGNSAPDKSGLPSDRFSAERTGGSVSTLTIQRTQQEDSAVYLCASSLGRGLAGGDTQYFGPGTRLTVL.